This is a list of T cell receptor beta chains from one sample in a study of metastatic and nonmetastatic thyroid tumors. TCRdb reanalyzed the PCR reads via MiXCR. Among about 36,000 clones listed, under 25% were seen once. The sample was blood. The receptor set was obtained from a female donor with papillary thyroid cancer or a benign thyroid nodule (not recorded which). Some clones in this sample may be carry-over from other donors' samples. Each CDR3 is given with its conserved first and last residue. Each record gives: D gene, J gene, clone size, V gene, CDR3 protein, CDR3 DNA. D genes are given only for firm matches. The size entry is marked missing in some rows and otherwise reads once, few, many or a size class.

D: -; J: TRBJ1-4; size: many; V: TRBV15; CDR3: CATSRGKNEKLFF; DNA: TGTGCCACCAGCAGAGGAAAAAATGAAAAACTGTTTTTT
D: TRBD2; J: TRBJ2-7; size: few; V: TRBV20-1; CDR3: CSARDPTGGSYEQYF; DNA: TGCAGTGCTAGAGATCCCACGGGAGGATCCTACGAGCAGTACTTC
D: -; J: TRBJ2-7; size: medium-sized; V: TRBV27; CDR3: CASSLGLYYEQYF; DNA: TGTGCCAGCAGTTTGGGACTTTACTACGAGCAGTACTTC
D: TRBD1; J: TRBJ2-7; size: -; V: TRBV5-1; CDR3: CASSGGTGSSYEQYF; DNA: TGCGCCAGCAGCGGCGGGACAGGGAGCTCCTACGAGCAGTACTTC
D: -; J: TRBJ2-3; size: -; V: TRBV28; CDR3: CASSLLGPYTQYF; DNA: TGTGCCAGCAGTTTGCTCGGCCCATACACGCAGTATTTT
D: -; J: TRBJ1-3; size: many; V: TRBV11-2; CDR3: CASSMGISEGNTIYF; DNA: TGTGCCAGCAGCATGGGCATTTCGGAGGGAAACACCATATATTTT
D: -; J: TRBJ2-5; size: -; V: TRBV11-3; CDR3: CASSLLTSTQETQYF; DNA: TGTGCCAGCAGCTTGCTGACATCAACACAAGAGACCCAGTACTTC
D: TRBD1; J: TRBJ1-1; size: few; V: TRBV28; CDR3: CAITLVLNRGDRAFF; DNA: TGTGCCATCACACTGGTGCTTAACAGGGGGGACCGGGCTTTCTTT
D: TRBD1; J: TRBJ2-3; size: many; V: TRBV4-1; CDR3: CASSEGQLDTQYF; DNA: TGCGCCAGCAGTGAGGGACAGCTGGATACGCAGTATTTT
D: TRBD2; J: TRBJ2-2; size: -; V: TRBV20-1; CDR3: CSARIAGDTGEMFF; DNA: TGCAGTGCTAGAATAGCGGGAGACACCGGGGAGATGTTTTTT
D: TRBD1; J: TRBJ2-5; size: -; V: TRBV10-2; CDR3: CASSPGTGVGTQYF; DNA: TGCGCCAGCAGCCCCGGGACAGGGGTGGGGACCCAGTACTTC
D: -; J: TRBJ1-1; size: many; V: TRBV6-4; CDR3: CASSANMNTEAFF; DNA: TGTGCTAGCAGCGCAAACATGAACACTGAAGCTTTCTTT
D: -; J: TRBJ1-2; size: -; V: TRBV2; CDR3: CASSRSGGFGNYGYTF; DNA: TGTGCCAGCAGCCGTTCCGGGGGGTTCGGGAACTATGGCTACACCTTC
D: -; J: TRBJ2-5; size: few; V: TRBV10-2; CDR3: CASTVGVLETQYF; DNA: TGCGCCAGCACCGTAGGGGTGCTCGAGACACAGTACTTC
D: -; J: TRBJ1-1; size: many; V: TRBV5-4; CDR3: CASSLGGMNTEAFF; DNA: TGTGCCAGCAGCTTGGGGGGAATGAACACTGAAGCTTTCTTT
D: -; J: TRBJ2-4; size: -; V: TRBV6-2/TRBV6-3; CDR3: CASSYSGAENIQYF; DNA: TGTGCCAGCAGTTACTCGGGGGCGGAAAACATTCAGTACTTC
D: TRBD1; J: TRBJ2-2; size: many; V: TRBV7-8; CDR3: CASSPRTGGTGELFF; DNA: TGTGCCAGCAGCCCCAGGACAGGGGGCACCGGGGAGCTGTTTTTT
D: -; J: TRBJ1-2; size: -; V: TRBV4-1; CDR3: CASSQDDSPGNNYGYTF; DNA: TGCGCCAGCAGCCAAGATGATTCCCCCGGGAACAACTATGGCTACACCTTC
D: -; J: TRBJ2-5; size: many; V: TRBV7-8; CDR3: CASSFSGETQYF; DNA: TGTGCCAGCAGCTTTTCTGGAGAGACCCAGTACTTC
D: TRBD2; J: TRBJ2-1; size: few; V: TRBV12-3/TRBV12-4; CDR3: CACRPRRGVGNEQLF; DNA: TGTGCCTGCAGGCCAAGACGGGGGGTTGGCAATGAGCAGTTATTC
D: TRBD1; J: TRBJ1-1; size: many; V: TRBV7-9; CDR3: CASTRQGNTEAFF; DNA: TGTGCCAGCACAAGACAGGGGAACACTGAAGCTTTCTTT
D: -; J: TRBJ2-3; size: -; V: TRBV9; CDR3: CASSALGLNTYTQYF; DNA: TGTGCCAGCAGCGCTCTGGGACTTAACACTTATACGCAGTATTTT
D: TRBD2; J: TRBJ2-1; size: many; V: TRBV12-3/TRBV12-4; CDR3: CASSSGRAREEQFF; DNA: TGTGCCAGCAGTAGCGGGAGGGCCAGAGAGGAGCAGTTCTTC
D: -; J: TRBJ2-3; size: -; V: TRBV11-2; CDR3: CASSLPPPGWPTDTQYF; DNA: TGTGCCAGCAGCTTACCCCCCCCGGGGTGGCCCACAGATACGCAGTATTTT
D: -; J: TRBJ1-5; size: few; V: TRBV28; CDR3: CASSLFGGPNQPQHF; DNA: TGTGCCAGCAGTTTATTCGGGGGACCCAATCAGCCCCAGCATTTT
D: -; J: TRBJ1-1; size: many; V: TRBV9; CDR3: CASRGSNTEAFF; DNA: TGTGCCAGCCGAGGATCGAACACTGAAGCTTTCTTT
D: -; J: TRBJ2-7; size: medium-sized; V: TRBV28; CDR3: CASSRLLLGREQYF; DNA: TGTGCCAGCAGTCGACTTCTTCTAGGTCGTGAGCAGTACTTC
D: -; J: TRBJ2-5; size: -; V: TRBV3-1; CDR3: CASSQGGGGLQETQYF; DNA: TGTGCCAGCAGCCAAGGCGGGGGCGGACTACAAGAGACCCAGTACTTC
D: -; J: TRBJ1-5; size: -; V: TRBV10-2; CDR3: CASSGQENQPQHF; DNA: TGCGCCAGCAGTGGACAGGAGAATCAGCCCCAGCATTTT
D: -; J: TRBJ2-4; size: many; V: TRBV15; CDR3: CATGPGYGADIQYF; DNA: TGTGCCACCGGCCCAGGGTACGGGGCGGACATTCAGTACTTC
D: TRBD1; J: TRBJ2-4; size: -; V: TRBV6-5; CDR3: CASSSLRTGGNIQYF; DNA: TGTGCCAGCAGTTCCCTCCGGACAGGGGGAAACATTCAGTACTTC
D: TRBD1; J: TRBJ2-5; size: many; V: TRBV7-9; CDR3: CASSLTGTGGKETQYF; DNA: TGTGCCAGCAGCTTAACCGGGACAGGGGGCAAGGAGACCCAGTACTTC
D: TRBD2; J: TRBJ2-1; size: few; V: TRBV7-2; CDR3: CASSSAGTSGGRFF; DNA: TGTGCCAGCAGCTCAGCCGGGACTAGCGGGGGGAGGTTCTTC
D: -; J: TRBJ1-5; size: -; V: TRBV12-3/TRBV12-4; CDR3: CASGLGQHPQHF; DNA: TGTGCCAGCGGCTTGGGGCAACATCCCCAGCATTTT
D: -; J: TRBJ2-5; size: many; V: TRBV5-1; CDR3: CASGPWRGGGGETQYF; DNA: TGCGCCAGCGGACCGTGGAGGGGCGGTGGTGGAGAGACCCAGTACTTC
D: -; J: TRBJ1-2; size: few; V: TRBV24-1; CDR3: CATSESGDGSGYTF; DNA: TGTGCCACCAGTGAATCAGGGGACGGTAGCGGCTACACCTTC